This T cell receptor (beta chain) stems from a study of cytomegalovirus exposure and HLA in healthy donors. Only in-frame clones appear in the TCRdb table, and some are missing; sequencing was by immunoSEQ multiplex PCR. The sample gives around 140,000 clones, over 80% of which show up once; 4.5% to 5.5% is in the top ten. Germline CDR1 and CDR2: SGHNT and YYREEE (reference sequence). This CDR3 has 16 amino acids. With 2 bases removed from V and 5 bases from J, the gap between germline ends came to 16 bases. Input material: PBMCs. This receptor was obtained from a man aged 18 to 29 in good health and CMV-seropositive. The chain combines TRBV5-4 with TRBJ2-2; a possible D gene is TRBD1 (6 bases). In nucleotides, the CDR3 is TGTGCCAGCAGCTTAGGACAGACCAGAAGTACCGGGGAGCTGTTTTTT. Encoded protein: CASSLGQTRSTGELFF.